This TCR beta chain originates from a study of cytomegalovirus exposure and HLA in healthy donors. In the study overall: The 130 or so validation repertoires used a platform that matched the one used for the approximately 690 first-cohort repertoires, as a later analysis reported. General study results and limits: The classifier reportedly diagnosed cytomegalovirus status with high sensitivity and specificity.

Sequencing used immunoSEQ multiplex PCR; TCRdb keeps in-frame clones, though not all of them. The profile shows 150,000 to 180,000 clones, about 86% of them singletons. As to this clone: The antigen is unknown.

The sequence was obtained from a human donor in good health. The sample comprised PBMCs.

The CDR3 DNA reads as TGTGCCAGCAGCTCCAGGGACAGTGATAGCAATCAGCCCCAGCATTTT. Its protein product is CASSSRDSDSNQPQHF. V and J are TRBV5-6 and TRBJ1-5; TRBD1 aligns across 7 bases. The CDR3 has 16 amino acids. V shed 3 bases, J shed 0 bases, and the junction held 6 bases outside the gene matches. Germline lookup yields CDR1 SGHDT and CDR2 YYEEEE. The complete variable domain, with remaining parts taken from reference TRBV5-6 and TRBJ1-5, reads DAGVTQSPTHLIKTRGQQVTLRCSPKSGHDTVSWYQQALGQGPQFIFQYYEEEERQRGNFPDRFSGHQFPNYSSELNVNALLLGDSALYLCASSSRDSDSNQPQHFGDGTRLSIL.